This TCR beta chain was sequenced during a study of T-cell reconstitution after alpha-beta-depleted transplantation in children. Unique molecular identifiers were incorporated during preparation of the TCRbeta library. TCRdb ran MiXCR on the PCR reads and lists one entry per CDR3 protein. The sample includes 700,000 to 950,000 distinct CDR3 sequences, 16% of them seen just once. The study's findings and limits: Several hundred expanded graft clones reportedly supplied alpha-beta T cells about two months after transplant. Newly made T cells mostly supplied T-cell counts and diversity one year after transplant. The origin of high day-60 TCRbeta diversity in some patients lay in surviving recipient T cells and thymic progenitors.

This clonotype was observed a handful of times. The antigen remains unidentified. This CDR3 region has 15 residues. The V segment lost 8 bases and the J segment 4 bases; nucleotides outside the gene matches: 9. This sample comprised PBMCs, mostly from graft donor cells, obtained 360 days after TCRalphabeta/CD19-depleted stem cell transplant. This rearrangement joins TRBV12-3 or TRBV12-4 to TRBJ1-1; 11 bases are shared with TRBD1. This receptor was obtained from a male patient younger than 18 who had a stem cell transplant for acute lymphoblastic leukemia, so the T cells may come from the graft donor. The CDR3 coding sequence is TGTGCCAGCCCCCCGGCGGACAGGGGGCCCACTGAAGCTTTCTTT. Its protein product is CASPPADRGPTEAFF.